The source of this T cell receptor (beta chain) is a study of graft-versus-host responses after intestinal transplantation. As for the study in general: Recipients obtained multivisceral, liver-intestinal, or isolated intestinal transplants. Recipients across the board were started on anti-thymocyte globulin induction, then kept on tacrolimus and steroids for about 3 years. Findings and limits, study-wide: The recipient marrow held GvH clones, and some of them showed up first in ileum or blood. Early HvG declines after transplant were associated with peak circulating GvH clone levels.

Repertoires were generated with immunoSEQ multiplex PCR, while TCRdb's copy carries only in-frame clones and drops some. The data hold 35,000 to 45,000 clones, with around 92% observed a single time. In its sample, this clone was seen a few times. Its antigen is still unknown. This CDR3 has 14 amino acids. Between the trimmed V and J ends, which lost 2 bases and 2 bases, there was a span of 7 bases. From germline, CDR1 is WNHNN and CDR2 SYGVQD (reference sequence). This specimen consisted of PBMCs, obtained 260 to 270 days after transplant. The source is a human patient who received an intestinal transplant, so some T cells may come from the graft donor. The chain joins TRBV10-1 to TRBJ1-3; D possibly corresponds to TRBD1 (5 bases). The CDR3 region has the DNA TGCGCCAGCAGTGAGCAAGGGGCTGGAAACACCATATATTTT. It encodes CASSEQGAGNTIYF.